What follows is one T cell receptor beta chain and its context. The data derive from a study of T cells and copy number aberrations in small-cell lung cancer. Some clones are missing from TCRdb's copy, which holds only in-frame ones; the method was immunoSEQ multiplex PCR. This table has 1,500 to 2,000 clones, around 81% appearing once. The origin of this receptor is a man aged 55 to 70 with small cell lung cancer. Material: normal tissue next to the tumor.

CDR3 DNA: TGTGCCAGCAGCCCCAGGGGGCAAGTTGAAGCTTTCTTT. This codes for CASSPRGQVEAFF. The J gene is TRBJ1-1, the V gene TRBV28, with 8 bases aligning to TRBD1. This CDR3 has 13 amino acids. The V segment lost 6 bases and the J segment 7 bases; nucleotides outside the gene matches: 7. Germline V gene lookup returns CDR1 MDHEN and CDR2 SYDVKM.